The T cell receptor (beta chain) described here comes from a study of neurological immune-mediated disorders. The sample holds many counts of this clonotype. The CDR3 is made up of 16 amino acids. The V and J ends lost 0 bases and 10 bases respectively, with 19 bases between them. The germline V gene encodes CDR1 DFQATT and CDR2 SNEGSKA (reference sequence). Sample time point: longitudinal time-point 3. Using its own MiXCR run on the 5' RACE reads, TCRdb lists one record per CDR3 protein. The data contain approximately 50,000 distinct CDR3 sequences, 7% to 10% of them singletons. This TCR was recovered from a woman in her forties in good health. What was sequenced was PBMCs. This chain uses TRBV20-1 with TRBJ1-6; D may be TRBD1 (6 bases). This chain's CDR3 is CSARDRGGQSRSPLHF. The CDR3 nucleotides read TGCAGTGCTAGAGATCGGGGGGGGCAGTCGAGATCACCCCTCCACTTT.